A single T cell receptor (beta chain) is shown here with its context. Its matching antigen is unknown. This sample is part of a study of T cell repertoires in cytomegalovirus infection. Across the study: Through public TCR beta signatures, both CMV infection and matching HLA type were indicated.

Findings of the study overall: Summed frequency of public TCR beta families distinguished CMV carriers with the relevant HLA.

From the reads, TCRdb called clonotypes with MiXCR, one entry per CDR3 protein. The table includes approximately 250,000 distinct CDR3 sequences, roughly 10% detected once. There are 14 residues in the CDR3. V was cut by 6 bases and J by 6 bases, with 17 bases left in between. Germline assignment: CDR1 MNHEY and CDR2 SVGAGI. The sequence was collected from a human donor in good health (CMV status not recorded). Some clones in this sample may be carry-over from other donors' samples. The chain joins TRBV6-5 to TRBJ1-1; possibly TRBD1 for D (5 bases). Source material: PBMCs. The CDR3, as DNA: TGTGCCAGCAGCCGCGGGGGGGATTTAGCTGAAGCTTTCTTT. Residues: CASSRGGDLAEAFF.